The TCR beta chain described here comes from a study of T cell responses to AZD1222 COVID-19 vaccine. Study results and limitations: Repertoires were sampled only after the peak T cell response. Reportedly, nearly half of unique spike TCRs recognized epitopes outside B.1.351/B.1.1.7 mutations. White British donors predominated, females outnumbered males, and clonal diversity was possibly underestimated.

The V gene's germline CDR1 is SGHRS and CDR2 YFSETQ. The CDR3 is 15 residues long. Germline trimming cut 0 bases from V and 4 bases from J; bases unmatched to any gene: 1. This clone was seen once. Its antigen remains unknown. Measured with immunoSEQ multiplex PCR; TCRdb has only the in-frame clones, and not every one. This repertoire shows tens of thousands of clones, about 72% found once; its top ten account for under 25%. The clonotype was recovered from an adult in good health. This specimen was peripheral blood, taken on day 0 of AZD1222 vaccination. The J gene is TRBJ2-7, the V gene TRBV5-1; 13 bases align to TRBD2. CDR3 nucleotide sequence: TGCGCCAGCAGCTTGGGACTAGCGGGAGGTTACGAGCAGTACTTC. As protein: CASSLGLAGGYEQYF.